This T cell receptor beta chain originates from a study of tumor-infiltrating lymphocytes in localized non-small cell lung cancer. Whole-study findings and limits: Different pieces of the same tissue went to different assays, confounding technical variation with intratumor heterogeneity. Tumor T-cell fraction from TCR sequencing was not associated with recurrence-free survival (p = 0.61).

Profiled with immunoSEQ multiplex PCR; TCRdb holds only in-frame clones, not every one. The sample shows over 10,000 clones, around 74% of them seen only once. Notes on this clone: The antigen is unknown.

CDR3 length: 11 amino acids. This clonotype was obtained from a human donor with non-small cell lung cancer. What was sequenced was lung tumor tissue. V and J are TRBV6-7 and TRBJ1-1; D remains ambiguous. TRBV6-7 is classed as an ORF, of uncertain function. CDR3 sequence reads: CPGGSSTEAFF. The CDR3, as DNA: TGTCCGGGTGGGTCGAGCACTGAAGCTTTCTTT.